This T cell receptor (beta chain) came from a study of T cell clones after liver transplantation. Repertoires were generated with immunoSEQ multiplex PCR, while TCRdb's copy carries only in-frame clones and drops some. The sample has around 70,000 clones, 85% to 95% seen once. As to this clone: What it recognizes is unknown.

The CDR3 loop spans 19 amino acids. V dropped 2 bases and J dropped 2 bases, with 22 bases sitting between them. Germline V gene lookup returns CDR1 SEHNR and CDR2 FQNEAQ (reference sequence). Findings and caveats of the study: Circulating graft-donor-reactive CD4 TCRbeta sequences fell significantly post-transplant in 5 of 8 subjects.

Here the sequenced sample was CD4+ T cells from blood, taken less than 27 months after liver transplant. This chain connects TRBV7-9 to TRBJ2-1, with D perhaps TRBD2 (7 bases). The sequence was obtained from a human patient who received a liver transplant. Some T cells may arise from the graft donor. CDR3 coding DNA: TGTGCCAGCAGCTTATTATTAGGGGGGGCCGTACGGGCCTACAATGAGCAGTTCTTC. Amino acids: CASSLLLGGAVRAYNEQFF. The full variable domain, rest sourced from reference TRBV7-9 and TRBJ2-1, is DTGVSQNPRHKITKRGQNVTFRCDPISEHNRLYWYRQTLGQGPEFLTYFQNEAQLEKSRLLSDRFSAERPKGSFSTLEIQRTEQGDSAMYLCASSLLLGGAVRAYNEQFFGPGTRLTVL.